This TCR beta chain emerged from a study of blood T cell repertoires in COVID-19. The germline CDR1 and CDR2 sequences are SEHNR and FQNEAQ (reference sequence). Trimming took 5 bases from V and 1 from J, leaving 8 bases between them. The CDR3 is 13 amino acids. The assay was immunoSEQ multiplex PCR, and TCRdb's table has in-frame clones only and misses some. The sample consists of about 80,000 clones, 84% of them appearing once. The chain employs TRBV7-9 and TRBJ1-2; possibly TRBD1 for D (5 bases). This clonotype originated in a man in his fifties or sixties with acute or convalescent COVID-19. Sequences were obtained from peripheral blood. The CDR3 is CASSPDSNYGYTF. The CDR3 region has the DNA TGTGCCAGCAGCCCTGACAGTAACTATGGCTACACCTTC.